The clone carrying this T cell receptor (beta chain) was observed at least ten times. What it binds is not known. The source of the sample is a study of blood T cells in healthy people across ages. Germline lookup yields CDR1 SGHTA and CDR2 FQGNSA. V shed 0 bases and J 8 bases; nucleotides not matched to a gene: 16. This CDR3 is 19 amino acids long. Combining a sample-barcoded 5' primer with a J-beta primer mix, a second PCR ran for roughly 7 to 12 cycles. TCRdb reprocessed the 5' RACE reads with MiXCR, giving one entry per CDR3 protein. The sample gives 630,000 or so distinct CDR3 sequences, less than 40% of which show up once; 15% to 17% is in the top ten. Overall study results and limits: Unsorted PBMC input precluded a conclusive naive versus antigen-experienced comparison. Changes seen in expanded clonotypes were possibly confounded by donor CMV status left unknown. A roughly linear age-dependent decrease characterized TCR beta diversity per million T cells.

The sequence came from a woman older than 75 in good health. The V gene is TRBV7-2, the J gene TRBJ2-1; 10 nucleotides line up with TRBD2. The specimen sequenced was blood. DNA for the CDR3: TGTGCCAGCAGCTTAGCGCGCCTAGCGGGGGTAAAATTGTTCGATGAGCAGTTCTTC. Protein sequence: CASSLARLAGVKLFDEQFF.